The 16 T cell receptor beta chains below all came from one sample that was sequenced in a study of beta chain features in type 1 diabetes. These receptors are not linked to any known antigen. General observations from the study: In all four CD4+ subsets, TCRB CDR3 length was significantly, moderately reduced in type 1 diabetes.

The isolated RNA, all of it, was reverse transcribed, so expressed TCRB transcripts were what got sequenced. The repertoire was sequenced with immunoSEQ multiplex PCR; TCRdb's copy has only in-frame clones and lacks some. Of a few hundred thousand clones listed, approximately 11% were seen once; the top ten hold around 0.015%. Sequencing was done on a sample of naive CD4+ T cells from blood. Receptor source: a man aged 25-45 years with type 1 diabetes.

In its sample, this clone was seen a few times. V is TRBV4-3 and J is TRBJ1-2; the D is unclear. V lost 0 bases to trimming and J lost 7 bases, with 12 bases between them. Germline lookup yields CDR1 LGHNA and CDR2 YSLEER. This CDR3 comprises 14 residues. This CDR3 reads CASSQDRSRVGYTF. The CDR3 bases are TGCGCCAGCAGCCAAGATAGGTCCCGGGTTGGCTACACCTTC.

This clone was counted between two and nine times. In the same sample, other DNA sequences code for this CDR3. V gene TRBV30 combines with J gene TRBJ1-5, with TRBD1 as a possible D gene (6 bases). The CDR3 loop spans 13 amino acids. The germline V gene has CDR1 GTSNPN and CDR2 SVGIG (reference sequence). Deletions cut 0 bases from V and 6 bases from J, with 9 bases between. CDR3 sequence: CAWSVRGFQPQHF. The CDR3 DNA sequence: TGTGCCTGGAGTGTAAGGGGGTTTCAGCCCCAGCATTTT.

The chain combines TRBV27 with TRBJ2-3; the match to TRBD1 covers 9 bases. The germline CDR1 and CDR2 sequences are MNHEY and SMNVEV (reference sequence). V lost 5 bases to trimming and J lost 8 bases; unmatched junction nucleotides: 5. CDR3 length: 13 amino acids. The CDR3 nucleotides are TGTGCCAGCAGTATACAGGGGGCTAGTACGCAGTATTTT. Residues: CASSIQGASTQYF.

This clone showed up just a few times. This CDR3 reads CASSDKQGVRYF. Written as DNA, the CDR3 is TGTGCCAGCAGCGATAAACAGGGGGTTAGGTACTTC. The genes are TRBV5-4 and TRBJ2-7, with 8 bases lining up with TRBD1. Looked up from germline, CDR1 is SGHNT and CDR2 is YYREEE (reference sequence). Trimming at V came to 4 bases and at J to 12 bases, leaving 9 bases not matched to a gene. CDR3 size: 12 residues.

V gene TRBV27 combines with J gene TRBJ1-5, with 8 bases fitting TRBD1. There are 14 residues in the CDR3. The V gene end was trimmed by 3 bases and the J gene end by 5 bases; junction bases not matched to a gene: 3. Looked up from germline, CDR1 is MNHEY and CDR2 is SMNVEV (reference sequence). Written as DNA, the CDR3 is TGTGCCAGCAGTTTTTCACAGGGGGATCAGCCCCAGCATTTT. This gives the protein CASSFSQGDQPQHF.

This chain connects TRBV10-3 to TRBJ2-5; 8 bases agree with TRBD2. Germline assignment: CDR1 ENHRY and CDR2 SYGVKD. V trimming: 10 bases; J trimming: 7 bases; junction bases outside the gene matches: 11. CDR3 length: 13 amino acids. The CDR3 coding sequence is TGTGCCACTTTACCAACTAGCGGTGGGACCCAGTACTTC. Amino acids: CATLPTSGGTQYF.

The rearrangement joins TRBV28 to TRBJ1-2; D gene unclear. Per germline, CDR1 MDHEN and CDR2 SYDVKM. The CDR3 loop spans 12 amino acids. Trimming took 4 bases from V and 7 from J, leaving 10 bases between them. The CDR3, as DNA: TGTGCCAGCAGTTACCCTTTGAGTGGCTACACCTTC. It specifies CASSYPLSGYTF.

This clone was observed a few times. The J gene is TRBJ2-1, the V gene TRBV6-5, with 12 bases lining up with TRBD1. Germline values: CDR1 MNHEY, CDR2 SVGAGI. This CDR3 contains 15 residues. The ends lost 2 bases at V and 6 bases at J; junction bases unmatched: 2. CDR3 sequence reads: CASSYRDRGPNEQFF. The CDR3 region has the DNA TGTGCCAGCAGTTACAGGGACAGGGGGCCCAATGAGCAGTTCTTC.

As to this clone: At one end the junction does not follow the germline gene, possibly because of a read error. V gene TRBV7-7 combines with J gene TRBJ2-5; TRBD2 matches 8 bases. The CDR3 is 15 amino acids. The germline CDR1 and CDR2 sequences are SSHAT and FNYEAQ (reference sequence). CDR3 DNA sequence: TGTGCTAGCAGCCCCTCCCGGGGGGGCCGAGAGACCCAGTACTTC. Protein: CASSPSRGGRETQYF. The full variable domain, in which reference TRBV7-7 and TRBJ2-5 provide the parts outside the CDR3, is GAGVSQSPRYKVTKRGQDVTLRCDPISSHATLYWYQQALGQGPEFLTYFNYEAQPDKSGLPSDRFSAERPEGSISTLTIQRTEQRDSAMYRCASSPSRGGRETQYFGPGTRLLVL.

The rearrangement uses TRBV2 and TRBJ2-7; a possible D gene is TRBD1 (5 bases). The CDR3 totals 13 residues. The V gene lost 4 bases and the J gene lost 5 bases, with 12 bases spanning the gap. Germline V gene lookup returns CDR1 SNHLY and CDR2 FYNNEI. The CDR3 DNA reads TGTGCCAGCAGTGGGCCAGGGCACCACGAGCAGTACTTC. As protein: CASSGPGHHEQYF. Supplemented by reference TRBV2 and TRBJ2-7, the full variable domain reads EPEVTQTPSHQVTQMGQEVILRCVPISNHLYFYWYRQILGQKVEFLVSFYNNEISEKSEIFDDQFSVERPDGSNFTLKIRSTKLEDSAMYFCASSGPGHHEQYFGPGTRLTVT.

This clone was observed a handful of times. The V and J genes are TRBV6-5 and TRBJ1-2; D gene unclear. CDR1 and CDR2 from the germline V gene are MNHEY and SVGAGI. Trimming removed 0 bases at V and 5 bases at J, with 7 bases between. The CDR3 has 13 residues. The CDR3 protein is CASSYSLLYGYTF. The CDR3 coding sequence is TGTGCCAGCAGTTACTCCCTACTGTATGGCTACACCTTC.

The V and J genes are TRBV5-6 and TRBJ1-5; 10 bases fit TRBD1. The CDR3 has 16 amino acids. The V gene's germline CDR1 is SGHDT and CDR2 YYEEEE. After removal of 2 bases from V and 4 bases from J, the junction contained 6 bases not matched to a gene. CDR3 nucleotides: TGTGCCAGCAGCTTTATGACAGGGGGCAGAAATCAGCCCCAGCATTTT. Translating it yields CASSFMTGGRNQPQHF.

CDR3 sequence (DNA): TGTGCCACCAGCAGAGATAGGGGGAGCTCCTACAATGAGCAGTTCTTC. Protein sequence: CATSRDRGSSYNEQFF. V is TRBV15 and J is TRBJ2-1; D might be TRBD1 (6 bases). Trimming shortened V by 0 bases and J by 0 bases, and 9 bases separated the two germline ends. The CDR3 runs 16 residues. Germline V lookup: CDR1 LNHNV, CDR2 YYDKDF (reference sequence).

This clone was counted between two and nine times. The V gene is TRBV5-4, the J gene TRBJ2-3; D gene unclear. The CDR3 has 15 amino acids. Looked up from germline, CDR1 is SGHNT and CDR2 is YYREEE (reference sequence). V lost 4 bases, J lost 8 bases, and 20 bases lay in between. CDR3 amino acids: CASSVAASGSGTQYF. The DNA for the CDR3 is TGTGCCAGCAGCGTCGCCGCGTCCGGGTCGGGTACGCAGTATTTT. The full variable domain, its missing parts supplied by reference TRBV5-4 and TRBJ2-3, is ETGVTQSPTHLIKTRGQQVTLRCSSQSGHNTVSWYQQALGQGPQFIFQYYREEENGRGNFPPRFSGLQFPNYSSELNVNALELDDSALYLCASSVAASGSGTQYFGPGTRLTVL.

The V gene is TRBV2, the J gene TRBJ2-3; 9 bases fit TRBD1. This CDR3 spans 15 amino acids. Trimming took 5 bases from V and 2 from J; bases not matched to a gene: 5. From germline, CDR1 is SNHLY and CDR2 FYNNEI. CDR3 in amino acids: CASSKDRGYTDTQYF. In nucleotides, the CDR3 is TGTGCCAGCAGTAAGGACAGGGGCTACACAGATACGCAGTATTTT.

This clone was observed a few times. This chain uses TRBV4-2 with TRBJ1-1, with 7 bases identical to TRBD1. Germline CDR1 and CDR2: LGHNA and YNFKEQ. J gave up 2 bases and V 3 bases, and 3 bases lay outside the gene matches. This CDR3 region has 14 residues. The CDR3 DNA sequence: TGTGCCAGCAGCCACTGGGACAGAAACACTGAAGCTTTCTTT. Translating gives CASSHWDRNTEAFF.